This TCR beta chain emerged from a study of blood T cell repertoires in COVID-19. Overall study context: T cells, B-cell-depleted T cells, or PBMCs supplied cDNA or gDNA.

TCRdb's copy holds only in-frame clones and misses some; the assay was immunoSEQ multiplex PCR. The repertoire holds some 490,000 clones, with 80% to 90% as singletons. Sequenced sample: peripheral blood. The sequence was obtained from a human donor in a cohort sampled during active COVID-19.

CDR3 sequence: CASSSDSPNTEAFF. The CDR3 DNA follows: TGTGCCAGCTCCTCGGACAGCCCGAACACTGAAGCTTTCTTT. The chain uses TRBV18 and TRBJ1-1; tentatively, D is TRBD1 (6 bases). Germline V CDR1 and CDR2: KGHSH, LQKENI. The CDR3 extends over 14 amino acids. Trimming took 6 bases from V and 1 from J, leaving 12 bases between them. Based on the CDR3 plus reference TRBV18 and TRBJ1-1, the full variable domain is NAGVMQNPRHLVRRRGQEARLRCSPMKGHSHVYWYRQLPEEGLKFMVYLQKENIIDESGMPKERFSAEFPKEGPSILRIQQVVRGDSAAYFCASSSDSPNTEAFFGQGTRLTVV.